Below are 23 T cell receptor beta chains sequenced from a single sample in a study of blood T cell repertoires in COVID-19. The assay was immunoSEQ multiplex PCR, and TCRdb's table has in-frame clones only and misses some. This repertoire shows some 240,000 clones, approximately 86% found once; its top ten account for about 3.5%. Source material: PBMCs or T cells enriched from blood (not recorded which). The receptors here all came from a woman aged 40 to 50 with acute COVID-19.

This clone was seen just once. This chain joins TRBV6-5 and TRBJ1-1; tentatively, D is TRBD1 (6 bases). Germline values: CDR1 MNHEY, CDR2 SVGAGI. The CDR3 has 13 residues. Trimming cost V 7 bases and J 0 bases, with 9 bases left between them. The CDR3 is CASKGQLNTEAFF. CDR3 in DNA: TGTGCCAGCAAAGGACAGCTGAACACTGAAGCTTTCTTT.

The rearrangement links TRBV18 to TRBJ2-2; possibly TRBD1 for D (6 bases). The V end lost 0 bases, the J end lost 1 base, and 9 bases lay between the germline ends. This CDR3 is 16 amino acids long. The germline gives CDR1 KGHSH, CDR2 LQKENI. CDR3 amino acids: CASSPPATGNTGELFF. DNA of the CDR3: TGTGCCAGCTCACCACCCGCGACAGGGAACACCGGGGAGCTGTTTTTT.

The chain's CDR3 is CASSLTVRSGANVLTF. In DNA form, the CDR3 reads TGTGCCAGCAGTCTAACCGTCCGCTCTGGGGCCAACGTCCTGACTTTC. The chain employs TRBV27 and TRBJ2-6; no firm D call. The CDR3 is 16 amino acids. V was cut by 5 bases and J by 0 bases, with 11 bases left in between. CDR1 MNHEY and CDR2 SMNVEV come from the germline V gene (reference sequence). Looking up the rest from reference TRBV27 and TRBJ2-6 gives the full variable domain: EAQVTQNPRYLITVTGKKLTVTCSQNMNHEYMSWYRQDPGLGLRQIYYSMNVEVTDKGDVPEGYKVSRKEKRNFPLILESPSPNQTSLYFCASSLTVRSGANVLTFGAGSRLTVL.

The rearrangement joins TRBV11-3 to TRBJ1-1; D remains ambiguous. The CDR3 loop spans 11 amino acids. Germline CDR1 is SGHNT and CDR2 is YENEEA. V shed 4 bases and J shed 6 bases, with 6 bases lying between them. CDR3 DNA: TGTGCCAGCAGCTCAATGTCTGAAGCTTTCTTT. Encoded protein: CASSSMSEAFF.

The rearrangement uses TRBV2 and TRBJ1-4; TRBD1 is a possible D gene (6 bases). CDR1 is SNHLY, CDR2 FYNNEI, per germline. Deletions cut 6 bases from V and 8 bases from J, with 10 bases between. There are 12 residues in the CDR3. This CDR3 is CASSPDREKLFF. CDR3 nucleotide sequence: TGTGCCAGCAGCCCCGACAGGGAAAAACTGTTTTTT.

This clone turned up a few times. The chain links TRBV6-5 to TRBJ2-7; 10 bases are shared with TRBD1. The CDR3 covers 14 residues. CDR1 and CDR2 (germline): MNHEY, SVGAGI. After removal of 8 bases from V and 5 bases from J, the junction contained 9 bases not matched to a gene. CDR3 DNA: TGTGCCAGCCGACAGGGGGCCGGGAGCCACGAGCAGTACTTC. Translation: CASRQGAGSHEQYF.

The chain recombines TRBV11-3 with TRBJ2-1, with 13 bases fitting TRBD2. With V trimmed by 5 bases and J by 7 bases, 8 bases remained unmatched. Germline CDR1 is SGHNT and CDR2 is YENEEA. This CDR3 is built from 16 residues. CDR3 in amino acids: CASSGWTSGSLNEQFF. The CDR3 DNA sequence: TGTGCCAGCAGCGGATGGACTAGCGGGAGTCTGAATGAGCAGTTCTTC.

This clone was seen a handful of times. V is TRBV15 and J is TRBJ1-1; weak D call: TRBD1 (5 bases). V was cut by 0 bases and J by 4 bases, with 15 bases left in between. CDR1 and CDR2 (germline): LNHNV, YYDKDF (reference sequence). The CDR3 spans 16 residues. CDR3 residues: CATSRDRSRAGTEAFF. CDR3 bases: TGTGCCACCAGCAGAGATCGGTCCAGGGCCGGCACTGAAGCTTTCTTT.

This chain links TRBV30 with TRBJ2-7; 10 bases line up with TRBD2. Trimming took 1 base from V and 9 from J; bases not matched to a gene: 9. CDR1 is GTSNPN and CDR2 is SVGIG in the germline V gene (reference sequence). This CDR3 is built from 14 residues. The CDR3 spells CAWSAGLALTGQYF. The CDR3 DNA sequence: TGTGCCTGGAGTGCGGGACTAGCGCTCACCGGGCAGTACTTC.

This clone has a handful of counts. Other DNA sequences in the same sample also yield this CDR3. The chain is built from TRBV7-2 and TRBJ1-2, with D unresolved. The CDR3 spans 13 residues. The germline V and J ends were trimmed by 2 bases and 4 bases, with 8 bases remaining between them. CDR1 and CDR2 from the germline V gene are SGHTA and FQGNSA. The CDR3 is CASSLRGSYGYTF. In DNA, the CDR3 is TGTGCCAGCAGCTTACGAGGATCCTATGGCTACACCTTC.

This chain connects TRBV3-1 (or the pseudogene TRBV3-2) to TRBJ1-3, with a tentative D call TRBD1 (6 bases). This CDR3 has 15 amino acids. V shed 4 bases and J shed 4 bases, with 14 bases lying between them. The V gene's germline CDR1 is LGHDT and CDR2 YNNKEL (reference sequence). CDR3 bases: TGTGCCAGCAGCCCACAGGGTGGCTTCGGAAACACCATATATTTT. Its translation is CASSPQGGFGNTIYF.

This clone has a single count. The V and J genes are TRBV24-1 and TRBJ1-1, with D possibly being TRBD1 (5 bases). The CDR3 has 12 residues. The ends were cut back, 7 bases at V and 5 bases at J, with 10 bases in the middle. The germline V gene has CDR1 KGHDR and CDR2 SFDVKD. CDR3 in amino acids: CATRGGETEAFF. The CDR3 coding sequence is TGTGCCACCAGGGGGGGGGAGACTGAAGCTTTCTTT.

This clone was detected once. This chain connects TRBV10-1 to TRBJ2-1; 13 bases fit TRBD2. The CDR3 runs 18 residues. V lost 2 bases and J lost 2; bases outside the gene matches: 6. CDR1 and CDR2 from the germline V gene are WNHNN and SYGVQD (reference sequence). For the CDR3, the DNA is TGCGCCAGCAGTGAGGGGAGGACTAGCGGGAGTACCTACAATGAGCAGTTCTTC. This codes for CASSEGRTSGSTYNEQFF.

This chain joins TRBV29-1 and TRBJ1-5; 8 bases map to TRBD1. The CDR3 extends over 13 amino acids. V was pared by 6 bases and J by 3 bases, with 4 bases of the junction left unmatched. From germline, CDR1 is SQVTM and CDR2 ANQGSEA. In DNA, the CDR3 is TGCAGCGTACGGGACAGGTTCAATCAGCCCCAGCATTTT. Its protein product is CSVRDRFNQPQHF.

The chain combines TRBV24-1 with TRBJ2-1; unclear D gene. This CDR3 is 13 amino acids long. Germline loops: CDR1 KGHDR, CDR2 SFDVKD. Between the trimmed V and J ends, which lost 9 bases and 9 bases, there was a span of 17 bases. CDR3 sequence reads: CATSNCENCEQFF. The DNA of the CDR3 is TGTGCCACCTCCAATTGCGAAAACTGTGAGCAGTTCTTC.

The chain couples TRBV5-6 to TRBJ2-1; 7 bases fit TRBD1. Germline loops: CDR1 SGHDT, CDR2 YYEEEE. CDR3 size: 15 residues. Unmatched junction bases numbered 8, after V lost 3 bases and J lost 5 bases. Here the CDR3 DNA reads TGTGCCAGCAGCTATACCGGGACAGATCACAATGAGCAGTTCTTC. Its protein is CASSYTGTDHNEQFF.

The J gene is TRBJ2-7, the V gene TRBV29-1; 7 bases fit TRBD1. The V and J ends lost 1 base and 3 bases, in that order; junction bases with no gene match: 3. The CDR3 totals 13 residues. From germline, CDR1 is SQVTM and CDR2 ANQGSEA. CDR3 sequence: CSVEGGQLYEQYF. The CDR3 DNA reads as TGCAGCGTTGAAGGGGGACAGCTCTACGAGCAGTACTTC.

With regard to this clone: This clone may be a read error of a much larger clone one base away. The chain carries TRBV12-3 or TRBV12-4 and TRBJ2-2, with unresolved D. The ends were cut back, 5 bases at V and 1 base at J, with 2 bases in the middle. CDR3 length: 12 residues. CDR3 sequence: CASSLNTGELFF. Here the CDR3 DNA reads TGTGCCAGCAGTCTGAACACCGGGGAGCTGTTTTTT.

The chain has TRBV6-2 or TRBV6-3 and TRBJ2-3; a weak D match, TRBD1 (6 bases). V was clipped by 4 bases and J by 0 bases, with 11 bases between them. From germline, CDR1 is MNHEY and CDR2 SVGEGT. There are 15 residues in the CDR3. The CDR3 nucleotides are TGTGCCAGCAGTTCGACAGGTTTTAGCACAGATACGCAGTATTTT. It encodes CASSSTGFSTDTQYF.

As regards this clone: An end of the junction does not agree with germline; a read error may underlie this. The genes are TRBV3-1 (or the pseudogene TRBV3-2) and TRBJ1-6, with 7 bases fitting TRBD1. Germline lookup yields CDR1 LGHDT and CDR2 YNNKEL (reference sequence). The CDR3 contains 15 residues. The CDR3 DNA follows: TGTGCCAGCAGCAAAGAGACAGGGAGTAATTCACCCCTCCACTTT. This translates into CASSKETGSNSPLHF.

This clone was counted only a few times. J is TRBJ1-5 and V is TRBV19; no firm D call. The CDR3 is 12 residues long. The germline CDR1 and CDR2 sequences are LNHDA and SQIVND (reference sequence). Trimming removed 7 bases at V and 3 bases at J, with 7 bases between. CDR3 protein: CASTLNNQPQHF. The CDR3 DNA sequence: TGTGCCAGTACGCTAAACAATCAGCCCCAGCATTTT.

This chain links TRBV24-1 with TRBJ2-1, with D tentatively TRBD1 (6 bases). Germline-derived CDR1 and CDR2 are KGHDR and SFDVKD. This CDR3 has 13 amino acids. V was cut by 3 bases and J by 9 bases, with 11 bases left in between. The DNA of the CDR3 is TGTGCCACCAGTGATGGGGACAATACTGAGCAGTTCTTC. Its protein is CATSDGDNTEQFF.

The J gene is TRBJ1-1, the V gene TRBV29-1; D is perhaps TRBD1 (5 bases). Germline V gene data show CDR1 as SQVTM and CDR2 as ANQGSEA. CDR3 length: 13 amino acids. The V end lost 4 bases, the J end lost 1 base, and 10 bases lay between the germline ends. The CDR3 is CSVAKGPNTEAFF. Here the CDR3 DNA reads TGCAGCGTTGCTAAGGGGCCGAACACTGAAGCTTTCTTT. Full variable domain (remainder filled in from reference TRBV29-1 and TRBJ1-1): SAVISQKPSRDICQRGTSLTIQCQVDSQVTMMFWYRQQPGQSLTLIATANQGSEATYESGFVIDKFPISRPNLTFSTLTVSNMSPEDSSIYLCSVAKGPNTEAFFGQGTRLTVV.